The present TCR beta chain was sequenced within a study of regulatory T cells in long-lasting Graves disease. Background on the study: Patients met the persistent Graves' disease definition after over 5 years of antithyroid drugs with positive TSH receptor antibodies. The study's findings and limits: Persistent disease preferred TRBV28, TRBJ1-2 and TRBJ2-5. TCR diversity was lower in persistent Graves' patients (versus newly diagnosed ones).

V gave up 1 base and J gave up 5 bases, with 15 bases separating them. Looked up from germline, CDR1 is MDHEN and CDR2 is SYDVKM. CDR3 size: 15 residues. As to time point: persistent/refractory GD, antithyroid drugs over 5 years with positive TRAb. PBMCs were the source of the RNA used for TCR sequencing. This clonotype was counted at least ten times. Its antigen is still unknown. Library construction for TCR beta used iRepertoire HTBI primers and Arm-PCR of CDR3 regions. Per the original data handling: Across the samples, identification revealed roughly 56 TRBV and 15 or so TRBJ segments. TCRdb used MiXCR to reprocess the multiplex PCR reads, holding one entry per CDR3 protein. The V and J calls were not made by the authors but by TCRdb's processing. The sample has about 470,000 distinct CDR3 sequences; 20% to 25% are singletons.

The rearrangement joins TRBV28 to TRBJ2-7; a weak D match, TRBD2 (5 bases). The source was peripheral blood mononuclear cells (PBMCs), collected when the disease was refractory, from a patient treated with antithyroid drugs. The receptor was isolated from a female donor with Graves disease. Written as DNA, the CDR3 is TGTGCCAGCAGTTTATATGTCAGCGGTGCTCACGAGCAGTACTTC. As protein: CASSLYVSGAHEQYF.